The T cell receptor beta chain under discussion was sequenced for a study of cytomegalovirus exposure and HLA in healthy donors. The wider study: Caucasian-associated ancestry cluster membership applied to about 80% of under 450 genotyped donors. The study's findings and limits: Across HLA loci, a later analysis found differing TCR association rates, with DRB1 most and HLA-C fewest. The CMV antigen specificity of a few CMV-associated chains was confirmed through in vitro analysis.

Trimming stripped 0 bases from V and 7 bases from J, with 8 bases between. Germline V gives CDR1 SGHKS, CDR2 YYEKEE (reference sequence). The CDR3 loop spans 13 amino acids. Primers included in the PCR were 60 Vbeta and 13 Jbeta primers. The data were produced by immunoSEQ multiplex PCR, yet TCRdb's version contains in-frame clones alone and is incomplete. Found here are more than 110,000 clones, roughly 80% of them singletons; the top ten hold more than 0.95%. The table lists this clone with a few counts. Its specificity is unknown. The gene calls are TRBV5-5 and TRBJ1-5, with D tentatively TRBD1 (5 bases). The sample consisted of PBMCs. The clonotype was recovered from a man younger than 30 in good health and CMV-seronegative. CDR3 in amino acids: CASSLAGEQPQHF. The CDR3 DNA is TGTGCCAGCAGCTTGGCGGGGGAACAGCCCCAGCATTTT.